The rows below give T cell receptor beta chains drawn from one sample of a study of regulatory T cells in long-lasting Graves disease. Via MiXCR, TCRdb re-called the multiplex PCR reads, giving one row per CDR3 protein. This table holds under 800,000 distinct CDR3 sequences, 15% to 20% found once. This same sample was also taken into another study, of T cells in Graves' hyperthyroidism and ophthalmopathy.

Specimen: peripheral blood mononuclear cells (PBMCs), collected at new diagnosis, from a patient treated with antithyroid drugs. The receptor source for this set is a woman in her thirties with Graves disease. Both conserved end residues are part of each CDR3. Each record gives: V gene, clone size, J gene, D gene, CDR3 DNA, CDR3 protein. D genes are given only for firm matches. Rows may omit the clone size; those that give it use once, few, many or a size class.

>TRBV2|many|TRBJ1-2|-
TGTGCCAGCAGTGTAGGTCAGGGCTTATACGGCTACACCTTC
CASSVGQGLYGYTF
>TRBV20-1|many|TRBJ2-7|-
TGCAGTGCTACAGGAGTGGGCTACGAGCAGTACTTC
CSATGVGYEQYF
>TRBV28|many|TRBJ2-7|-
TGTGCCAGCAGATTAGTGGATCACTCCTACGAGCAGTACTTC
CASRLVDHSYEQYF
>TRBV2|many|TRBJ1-6|-
TGTGCCAGCAGAACCGACGGTTATTCACCCCTCCACTTT
CASRTDGYSPLHF
>TRBV7-3|-|TRBJ2-5|-
TGTGCCAGCAGCCCGTACTCCGGAGAGACCCAGTACTTC
CASSPYSGETQYF
>TRBV18|-|TRBJ2-7|TRBD2
TGTGCCAGCTCACAGGGACTAGCGGGAGAATCGGCCTACGAGCAGTACTTC
CASSQGLAGESAYEQYF
>TRBV15|-|TRBJ2-1|TRBD1
TGTGCCACCACAGTAACCGGGACAGGAGGGAATGAGCAGTTCTTC
CATTVTGTGGNEQFF
>TRBV7-9|many|TRBJ1-5|-
TGTGCCAGCAGTGTAGGGTCCGTTAATCAGCCCCAGCATTTT
CASSVGSVNQPQHF
>TRBV5-1|few|TRBJ2-3|-
TGCGCCAGCAGCTTGTCCCCCTCGGCCGCCAGGGCGACAGATACGCAGTATTTT
CASSLSPSAARATDTQYF
>TRBV6-1|few|TRBJ1-5|-
TGTGCCAGCAGTGAAGGGATAGGGGATCAGCCCCAGCATTTT
CASSEGIGDQPQHF
>TRBV7-9|-|TRBJ1-3|TRBD1
TGTGCCAGCAGCTTAGGGCAGGGGGGAGAAAACTCTGGAAACACCATATATTTT
CASSLGQGGENSGNTIYF
>TRBV30|few|TRBJ2-2|TRBD2
TGTGCCTGGAGTGTAACTAGCGGGAGGGAGCTGTTTTTT
CAWSVTSGRELFF
>TRBV2|-|TRBJ2-2|-
TGTGCCAGCGGTAGCCGGAACACCGGGGAGCTGTTTTTT
CASGSRNTGELFF
>TRBV5-6|-|TRBJ2-1|TRBD2
TGTGCCAGCAGCCAGTACTTTAGCGGGGGGACCTCCAATGAGCAGTTCTTC
CASSQYFSGGTSNEQFF
>TRBV15|many|TRBJ1-5|-
TGTGCCACCAGCAGAGAAAGACAGGGCAATCAGCCCCAGCATTTT
CATSRERQGNQPQHF
>TRBV29-1|many|TRBJ2-5|TRBD2
TGCAGCGCCCTAGCGGGAGCAGCAGAGACCCAGTACTTC
CSALAGAAETQYF
>TRBV7-8|-|TRBJ2-7|-
TGTGCCAGCAGCGTGCAATACGAGCAGTACTTC
CASSVQYEQYF
>TRBV6-1|many|TRBJ2-7|-
TGTGCCAGCAGCGAGACAAGGAGCTCCTACGAGCAGTACTTC
CASSETRSSYEQYF
>TRBV6-1|many|TRBJ2-2|-
TGTGCCAGCAGTGGGGGACATTACACCGGGGAGCTGTTTTTT
CASSGGHYTGELFF
>TRBV12-3/TRBV12-4|many|TRBJ2-5|-
TGTGCCAGCAGCCCACCCCAAACGGCCCGAGGAGAGACCCAGTACTTC
CASSPPQTARGETQYF
>TRBV5-1|-|TRBJ2-7|TRBD2
TGCGCCAGCAGCTTGGGTTCACTAGCGGGAGGCCACGAGCAGTACTTC
CASSLGSLAGGHEQYF
>TRBV18|few|TRBJ1-5|-
TGTGCCAGCTCAGACCAAAAGGGCAATCAGCCCCAGCATTTT
CASSDQKGNQPQHF
>TRBV7-9|many|TRBJ1-1|-
TGTGCCAGCAGCTTATCGGGGAGTGAAGCTTTCTTT
CASSLSGSEAFF
>TRBV7-9|few|TRBJ1-5|-
TGTGCCAGCAGCGAAAGGGGGGATCAGCCCCAGCATTTT
CASSERGDQPQHF
>TRBV27|many|TRBJ1-5|-
TGTGCCAGCAGTTGGGACCATCAGCCCCAGCATTTT
CASSWDHQPQHF
>TRBV10-2|-|TRBJ1-6|-
TGCGCCAGCAGCAAATACGGCCTTATGAGCTATAATTCACCCCTCCACTTT
CASSKYGLMSYNSPLHF
>TRBV27|-|TRBJ1-3|-
TGTGCCAGCAGCCGGTCGGGGGTTTCTGGAAACACCATATATTTT
CASSRSGVSGNTIYF
>TRBV12-3/TRBV12-4|many|TRBJ2-5|-
TGTGCCAGCAGTAACGGGACTCCCGAGGGGACCCAGTACTTC
CASSNGTPEGTQYF
>TRBV11-1|-|TRBJ2-6|TRBD2
TGTGCCAGCAGCTTAAATAGCGGGAGGGCCATATCGAGCTCTGGGGCCAACGTCCTGACTTTC
CASSLNSGRAISSSGANVLTF
>TRBV9|-|TRBJ2-1|TRBD1
TGTGCCAGCAGCCCTGCAGGGGGCGTTGAGCAGTTCTTC
CASSPAGGVEQFF
>TRBV6-2/TRBV6-3|many|TRBJ2-5|TRBD2
TGTGCCAGCAGTGAACGATCTCTCGGGAGGGCCCCGAAGACCCAGTACTTC
CASSERSLGRAPKTQYF
>TRBV20-1|-|TRBJ1-4|-
TGCAGTGCTAGAAATAACAATGAAAAACTGTTTTTT
CSARNNNEKLFF
>TRBV6-1|-|TRBJ2-3|-
TGTGCCAGCAGTGACGAGCGCGGGGATACGCAGTATTTT
CASSDERGDTQYF
>TRBV15|few|TRBJ1-5|-
TGTGCCACCAGCACCGACGTTAGCAATCAGCCCCAGCATTTT
CATSTDVSNQPQHF
>TRBV6-1|many|TRBJ1-1|-
TGTGCCAGCAGCCCTCTCCTGAACACTGAAGCTTTCTTT
CASSPLLNTEAFF
>TRBV19|few|TRBJ1-6|-
TGTGCCAGTAGTATCGGCCTCTCACCCCTCCACTTT
CASSIGLSPLHF
>TRBV7-3|-|TRBJ2-3|-
TGTGCCAGCAGCTTCGTTTTTTCCGATACGCAGTATTTT
CASSFVFSDTQYF
>TRBV11-2|many|TRBJ1-4|TRBD1
TGTGCCAGCAGCTTAGGGGGACAGGAAAAACTGTTTTTT
CASSLGGQEKLFF
>TRBV20-1|many|TRBJ2-7|-
TGCAGTGCTAGTAGTAAAGATGGCGAGCAGTACTTC
CSASSKDGEQYF
>TRBV24-1|-|TRBJ1-2|-
TGTGCCACCAGAGGACACGGCCATGGCTACACCTTC
CATRGHGHGYTF
>TRBV12-3/TRBV12-4|many|TRBJ1-1|-
TGTGCCACATCTAGCTTTTTAATTAACACTGAAGCTTTCTTT
CATSSFLINTEAFF
>TRBV12-3/TRBV12-4|-|TRBJ1-1|TRBD1
TGTGCCAGCAGTCGCGGACAGGGGCATAAAGCTTTCTTT
CASSRGQGHKAFF
>TRBV10-3|many|TRBJ1-1|TRBD1
TGTGCCATTAAGGACAGGGAAGACACTGAAGCTTTCTTT
CAIKDREDTEAFF
>TRBV20-1|many|TRBJ2-1|-
TGCAGTGCAGTTCTGGACAGTTACAATGAGCAGTTCTTC
CSAVLDSYNEQFF
>TRBV15|few|TRBJ2-5|TRBD1
TGTGCCACCAGCAGCTACAGGGGTCAAGAGACCCAGTACTTC
CATSSYRGQETQYF
>TRBV12-3/TRBV12-4|many|TRBJ2-3|TRBD2
TGTGCCAGCAGTATTAGCGGGAGGCTCTCAGATACGCAGTATTTT
CASSISGRLSDTQYF
>TRBV29-1|many|TRBJ1-2|-
TGCAGCGTTGGTGCCGGACGCCAGCGTGAGAGCTACACCTTC
CSVGAGRQRESYTF
>TRBV5-8|few|TRBJ1-2|-
TGTGCCAACATGAAGTCGGGGCTTAACTATGGCTACACCTTC
CANMKSGLNYGYTF
>TRBV28|many|TRBJ2-7|-
TGTGCCAGCAGTTTATCCGGACTGTTCTACGAGCAGTACTTC
CASSLSGLFYEQYF
>TRBV20-1|-|TRBJ2-1|TRBD2
TGCAGTGCTGAAGGGGGAGCGGGGGGCGAGCAGTTCTTC
CSAEGGAGGEQFF
>TRBV6-1|many|TRBJ1-6|-
TGTGCCAGCAGCCGGGGGGGTGGCGAATCACCCCTCCACTTT
CASSRGGGESPLHF
>TRBV2|-|TRBJ1-1|TRBD1
TGTGCCAGTTCTGTTGGACAGGGGACCGACACTGAAGCTTTCTTT
CASSVGQGTDTEAFF
>TRBV7-3|-|TRBJ2-7|-
TGTGCCAGCAGCTTAAGACATTCGGGGTCGGGACGGGTCCTCTACGAGCAGTACTTC
CASSLRHSGSGRVLYEQYF
>TRBV7-2|-|TRBJ2-3|TRBD1
TGTGCCAGCAGCCCTGGTGACAGGGGCGCAGATACGCAGTATTTT
CASSPGDRGADTQYF
>TRBV7-3|-|TRBJ2-5|TRBD1
TGTGCCAGCAGCCCCTCGACAGGGTTTGAGACCCAGTACTTC
CASSPSTGFETQYF